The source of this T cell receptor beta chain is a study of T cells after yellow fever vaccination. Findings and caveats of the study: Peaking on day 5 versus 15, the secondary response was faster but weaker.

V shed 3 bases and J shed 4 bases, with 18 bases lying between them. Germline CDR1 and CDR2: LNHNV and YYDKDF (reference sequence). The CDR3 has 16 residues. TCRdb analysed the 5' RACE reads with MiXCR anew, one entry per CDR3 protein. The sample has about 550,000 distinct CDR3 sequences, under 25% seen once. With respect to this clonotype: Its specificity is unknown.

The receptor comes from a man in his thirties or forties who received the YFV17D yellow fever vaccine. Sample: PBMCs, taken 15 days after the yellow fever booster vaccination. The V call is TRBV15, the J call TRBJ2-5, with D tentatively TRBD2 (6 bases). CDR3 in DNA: TGTGCCACCAGCAGCCGGACTAATTGGGCGTTAGAGACCCAGTACTTC. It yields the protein CATSSRTNWALETQYF. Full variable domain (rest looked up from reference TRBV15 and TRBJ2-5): DAMVIQNPRYQVTQFGKPVTLSCSQTLNHNVMYWYQQKSSQAPKLLFHYYDKDFNNEADTPDNFQSRRPNTSFCFLDIRSPGLGDTAMYLCATSSRTNWALETQYFGPGTRLLVL.